This is a list of T cell receptor beta chains from one sample in a study of tumor and adjacent non-tumor tissue in lung cancer. TCRdb reanalysed the multiplex PCR reads using MiXCR and keeps one entry per CDR3 protein. The data show about 44,000 distinct CDR3 sequences, with approximately 59% seen just once and over 15% held by the top ten. The specimen sequenced was distant non-tumor lung tissue. These receptors came from a woman aged 40 to 49 with non-small cell lung cancer. CDR3s include the opening cysteine and the closing phenylalanine or tryptophan. Fields, in order: V gene, clone size, D gene, J gene, CDR3 protein, CDR3 DNA. A D gene is named only where the DNA matches it firmly. Clone size is given for some rows only: seen once, a few or many times, or a class if the clone is expanded.

TRBV28,few,-,TRBJ2-6,CASKDSQTSGANVLTF,TGTGCCAGCAAGGACAGTCAGACCTCTGGGGCCAACGTCCTGACTTTC
TRBV29-1,many,-,TRBJ2-2,CSVADTGELFF,TGCAGCGTTGCTGACACCGGGGAGCTGTTTTTT
TRBV29-1,-,-,TRBJ1-2,CSNRDTETYGYTF,TGCAGCAACAGGGACACCGAGACATATGGCTACACCTTC
TRBV20-1,many,TRBD2,TRBJ2-1,CSAKGGSLNEQFF,TGCAGTGCTAAGGGCGGGAGTCTCAATGAGCAGTTCTTC
TRBV6-6,-,TRBD2,TRBJ2-7,CASSFILPSSGAPRGWEQYF,TGTGCCAGCAGTTTTATCCTCCCTTCTAGCGGGGCCCCTCGGGGGTGGGAGCAGTACTTC
TRBV11-2,-,TRBD1,TRBJ2-5,CASTKFGQAQWTQYF,TGTGCCAGCACCAAATTCGGACAGGCACAATGGACTCAGTATTTC
TRBV11-2,large,-,TRBJ2-3,CASSRTGTDSTQYF,TGTGCCAGCAGCCGCACGGGCACGGACAGTACGCAGTATTTT
TRBV12-3/TRBV12-4,-,-,TRBJ1-5,CASSSGKLPKHF,TGTGCCAGCAGTTCAGGGAAGCTGCCCAAGCACTTT
TRBV7-9,few,-,TRBJ2-6,CASSDRSSVSGANVLTF,TGTGCCAGCAGCGACAGATCGTCGGTTTCTGGGGCCAACGTCCTGACTTTC
TRBV4-1,many,-,TRBJ1-1,CASSQDPRAGVSSNTEAFF,TGCGCCAGCAGCCAAGATCCAAGGGCGGGGGTTTCGTCGAACACTGAAGCTTTCTTT
TRBV7-9,-,TRBD1,TRBJ2-7,CTSSLWGQGPYEQYF,TGTACCAGCAGCTTATGGGGACAGGGCCCCTACGAGCAGTACTTC
TRBV6-5,-,TRBD1,TRBJ1-5,CASGSGQGIRSQHF,TGTGCCAGCGGATCGGGACAGGGTATTCGGTCCCAGCATTTT
TRBV21-1,-,-,TRBJ1-6,CASSQPGAISPLHF,TGTGCCAGCAGTCAGCCCGGGGCCATCTCACCCCTCCACTTT
TRBV5-1,-,-,TRBJ2-2,CSSSPRERTRRELFF,TGCAGCAGCAGCCCCAGGGAAAGGACTCGCAGGGAGCTGTTTTTT
TRBV4-2,many,TRBD2,TRBJ2-3,CASSQASGPTDTQYF,TGTGCCAGCAGCCAAGCTAGCGGGCCCACAGATACGCAGTATTTT
TRBV7-8,-,TRBD2,TRBJ2-3,CASSSLREDLGDTQYF,TGTGCCAGCAGCTCCCTGCGGGAGGACCTTGGAGATACGCAGTATTTT
TRBV29-1,medium-sized,-,TRBJ2-1,CSVEDQERSSYNEQFF,TGCAGCGTTGAAGATCAGGAGAGGAGCTCCTACAATGAGCAGTTCTTC
TRBV7-9,once,TRBD2,TRBJ2-3,CAGSPSGNTDTQYF,TGTGCCGGCAGCCCTAGCGGGAACACAGATACGCAGTATTTT
TRBV29-1,-,-,TRBJ2-7,CGVAEGAYEQYF,TGCGGCGTGGCGGAGGGGGCATACGAGCAGTACTTC
TRBV11-2,once,TRBD2,TRBJ2-7,CANSVTSGSNEQYF,TGCGCCAACAGCGTGACTAGCGGGAGCAACGAGCAGTATTTC
TRBV11-1,-,-,TRBJ2-2,CANTSRAIGTRELFF,TGTGCCAACACCTCCCGGGCAATAGGAACCAGGGAGCTGTTTTTT
TRBV11-2,-,-,TRBJ2-3,CASSSNSMTQYF,TGTGCTAGCAGCTCTAACTCAATGACCCAGTATTTT
TRBV20-1,-,-,TRBJ1-6,CSARGGERTNSHLHF,TGCAGTGCTAGGGGGGGAGAACGGACTAATTCACACCTCCACTTT
TRBV20-1,few,TRBD2,TRBJ2-7,CSARYEPGLATERYF,TGCAGTGCTAGGTATGAGCCGGGACTAGCTACCGAGCGGTACTTC
TRBV20-1,many,TRBD2,TRBJ2-7,CSAKGLAASEQYF,TGCAGTGCTAAGGGACTAGCGGCGTCCGAGCAGTACTTC
TRBV28,-,TRBD2,TRBJ2-5,CASSSFNGLAGEETQYF,TGTGCCAGCAGTTCCTTCAACGGACTAGCGGGGGAAGAGACCCAGTACTTC
TRBV5-4,-,TRBD2,TRBJ2-3,CPSSFDGRATDTQYF,TGTCCCAGCAGCTTTGACGGGAGGGCCACTGATACGCAGTATTTT
TRBV2,many,TRBD1,TRBJ1-2,CASSPQGAYGYTF,TGTGCCAGCAGCCCACAGGGGGCCTATGGCTACACCTTC
TRBV11-2,-,-,TRBJ2-7,CASSLVSDFYKQYF,TGTGCCAGCAGCTTAGTCTCAGACTTCTACAAGCAGTACTTC
TRBV1,-,-,TRBJ2-2,CTSSQGRLAGTGEFFF,TGCACCAGCAGCCAAGGACGTCTAGCGGGAACCGGGGAGTTTTTTTTT
TRBV28,few,TRBD2,TRBJ2-1,CASSSLSSGSTHEQFF,TGTGCCAGCAGTTCCCTATCTAGCGGGAGTACCCATGAGCAGTTCTTC
TRBV6-6,many,TRBD1,TRBJ2-3,CASRRTGRRTSDTQYF,TGTGCCAGCCGACGGACAGGGCGGAGAACCTCAGATACGCAGTATTTT
TRBV12-3/TRBV12-4,once,-,TRBJ2-7,CVSSLGMQSSYEQYF,TGTGTCAGCAGTCTTGGGATGCAGAGCTCCTACGAGCAGTACTTC
TRBV20-1,-,TRBD2,TRBJ2-3,CSAPASGSADTQYF,TGCAGTGCTCCTGCAAGCGGGAGCGCAGATACGCAGTATTTT
TRBV11-3,-,-,TRBJ2-5,CASSLWIRDSRTHHF,TGTGCCAGCAGCTTATGGATTCGGGACTCAAGGACCCATCACTTC
TRBV5-1,-,TRBD2,TRBJ2-3,CASRNPRTSGRTSTETQYF,TGCGCCAGCAGGAATCCACGGACTAGCGGGAGGACTAGCACAGAGACGCAGTATTTT
TRBV4-1,-,-,TRBJ2-1,CANSQDGGGPGVNQQFF,TGCGCCAACAGCCAAGATGGTGGTGGACCAGGTGTCAATCAGCAGTTCTTC
TRBV10-2,many,TRBD2,TRBJ2-3,CASSGWTSGTSTDTQYF,TGCGCCAGCAGTGGTTGGACTAGCGGGACTAGCACAGATACGCAGTATTTT
TRBV5-1,many,-,TRBJ2-3,CASSYGLDTQYF,TGCGCCAGCAGCTACGGACTTGATACGCAGTATTTT
TRBV12-3/TRBV12-4,once,-,TRBJ2-2,CASSRQITGELLF,TGTGCCAGCAGTAGGCAGATCACCGGGGAGCTGCTTTTT
TRBV4-1,medium-sized,TRBD1,TRBJ1-6,CASSQPKQGAGSPLHF,TGCGCCAGCAGCCAACCCAAACAGGGGGCAGGCTCACCCCTCCACTTT
TRBV4-1,-,-,TRBJ2-6,CVNSQDVGATGANVLTF,TGCGTCAACAGCCAAGATGTAGGGGCGACTGGGGCCAACGTCCTGACTTTC
TRBV7-9,-,-,TRBJ1-4,CASSFARATNEKLFF,TGTGCCAGCAGCTTCGCGAGAGCAACTAATGAAAAACTGTTTTTT
TRBV6-5,-,-,TRBJ2-3,CASSLSDLRPQDTQYF,TGTGCCAGCAGTCTATCAGACCTCAGACCCCAGGATACGCAGTATTTT